Below are 8 T cell receptor beta chains sequenced from a single sample in a study of blood T cell repertoires in COVID-19. TCRdb's table, derived via immunoSEQ multiplex PCR, lists solely in-frame clones and lacks some. The table lists about 130,000 clones, approximately 80% of them singletons. The material sequenced was peripheral blood. The receptors shown here come from a man between 60 and 75 years old who had recovered from COVID-19.

The chain couples TRBV30 to TRBJ1-1, with 9 bases matching TRBD1. The junction had 5 bases not matched to a gene; V was cut back by 2 bases and J by 4 bases. The CDR3 contains 14 residues. Germline V gives CDR1 GTSNPN, CDR2 SVGIG (reference sequence). The CDR3 sequence: CAWSSRTGVTEAFF. Here the CDR3 DNA reads TGTGCCTGGAGTTCACGGACAGGGGTCACTGAAGCTTTCTTT. The complete variable domain, with remaining parts taken from reference TRBV30 and TRBJ1-1, reads SQTIHQWPATLVQPVGSPLSLECTVEGTSNPNLYWYRQAAGRGLQLLFYSVGIGQISSEVPQNLSASRPQDRQFILSSKKLLLSDSGFYLCAWSSRTGVTEAFFGQGTRLTVV.

The J gene is TRBJ2-7, the V gene TRBV9; weak D call: TRBD1 (6 bases). V was cut by 0 bases and J by 1 base, with 11 bases left in between. CDR1 SGDLS and CDR2 YYNGEE come from the germline V gene. There are 15 residues in the CDR3. The CDR3 region is CASSVGTVGSYEQYF. The CDR3 DNA is TGTGCCAGCAGCGTAGGGACAGTGGGGTCCTACGAGCAGTACTTC.

The V and J genes are TRBV7-3 and TRBJ1-1; no definite D call. The V and J ends lost 2 bases and 1 base respectively, with 8 bases between them. The germline CDR1 and CDR2 sequences are SGHTA and FQGTGA. The CDR3 spans 14 residues. CDR3 DNA: TGTGCCAGCAGCTTAGAGGTAAGGAACACTGAAGCTTTCTTT. It codes for CASSLEVRNTEAFF.

The CDR3 sequence: CATSRDGTSGIDEQFF. The CDR3 nucleotides are TGTGCCACCAGCAGAGATGGAACTAGCGGGATCGATGAGCAGTTCTTC. The chain recombines TRBV15 with TRBJ2-1; the match to TRBD2 covers 10 bases. Trimming removed 0 bases from V and 8 bases from J; junction bases left unmatched: 7. CDR1 is LNHNV, CDR2 YYDKDF, per germline (reference sequence). The CDR3 runs to 16 residues.

The chain carries TRBV25-1 and TRBJ2-5, with 9 positions matching TRBD1. CDR3 length equals 18 residues. CDR1 is MGHDK, CDR2 SYGVNS, per germline. With V trimmed by 1 base and J by 5 bases, 14 bases remained unmatched. CDR3 residues: CASSESRGLQGAGETQYF. The CDR3 nucleotides read TGTGCCAGCAGTGAATCCCGGGGATTACAGGGGGCAGGCGAGACCCAGTACTTC.

The chain joins TRBV10-3 to TRBJ1-4, with no clear D. The CDR3 is 15 amino acids. Trimming removed 0 bases at V and 4 bases at J, with 9 bases between. Germline CDR1 reads ENHRY; CDR2 reads SYGVKD. DNA of the CDR3: TGTGCCATCAGTGAGTCCGCGGATAATAATGAAAAACTGTTTTTT. It yields the protein CAISESADNNEKLFF.

The rearrangement joins TRBV5-4 to TRBJ2-3, with TRBD2 matching 12 bases. The CDR3 has 16 amino acids. Trimming removed 2 bases from V and 3 bases from J; junction bases left unmatched: 4. Germline CDR1 and CDR2: SGHNT and YYREEE (reference sequence). Written as DNA, the CDR3 is TGTGCCAGCAGCTTAAAGACTAGCGGGGGAACAGATACGCAGTATTTT. This translates into CASSLKTSGGTDTQYF.

The V and J genes are TRBV4-3 and TRBJ1-5, with TRBD1 matching 8 bases. The ends lost 4 bases at V and 4 bases at J; junction bases unmatched: 6. Germline V gives CDR1 LGHNA, CDR2 YSLEER. This CDR3 has 15 residues. In DNA form, the CDR3 reads TGCGCCAGCAGCCTATGGACAGGGAGGAATCAGCCCCAGCATTTT. It is translated as CASSLWTGRNQPQHF.